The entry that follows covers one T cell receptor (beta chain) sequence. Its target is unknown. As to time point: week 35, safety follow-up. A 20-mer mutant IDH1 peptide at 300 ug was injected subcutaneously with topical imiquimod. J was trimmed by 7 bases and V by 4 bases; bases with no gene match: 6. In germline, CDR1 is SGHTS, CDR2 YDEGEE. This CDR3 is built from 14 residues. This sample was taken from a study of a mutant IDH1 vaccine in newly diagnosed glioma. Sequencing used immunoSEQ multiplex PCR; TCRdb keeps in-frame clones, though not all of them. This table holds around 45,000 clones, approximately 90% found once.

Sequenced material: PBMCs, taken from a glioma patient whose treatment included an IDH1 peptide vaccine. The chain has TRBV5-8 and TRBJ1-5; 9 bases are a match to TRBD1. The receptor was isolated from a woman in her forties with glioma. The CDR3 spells CASSMGQGGQPQHF. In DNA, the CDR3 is TGTGCCAGCAGCATGGGACAGGGAGGACAGCCCCAGCATTTT.